A selection of T cell receptor beta chains follows, all from one sample in a study of blood T cells in healthy people across ages. TCRdb reprocessed the 5' RACE reads via MiXCR and lists one record per CDR3 protein. Of around 1,900,000 distinct CDR3 sequences detected, roughly 43% appear once; the ten largest clones hold under 25%. Sequenced input: blood. The receptors were gathered from a human donor in good health. CDR3s include the opening cysteine and the closing phenylalanine or tryptophan. A D gene is named only where the DNA matches it firmly. Clone sizes are given selectively: once, few, many, or a class where the clone is expanded.

V: TRBV27; size: NA; J: TRBJ2-7; D: NA; CDR3: CASSFRGSTYEQYF; DNA: TGTGCCAGCAGTTTTCGTGGGAGCACCTACGAGCAGTACTTC
V: TRBV6-2/TRBV6-3; size: few; J: TRBJ1-2; D: NA; CDR3: CASSPPTNPNHGYTF; DNA: TGTGCCAGCAGTCCGCCGACGAATCCTAACCATGGCTACACCTTC
V: TRBV20-1; size: NA; J: TRBJ1-2; D: NA; CDR3: CSAYRVAGYTF; DNA: TGCAGTGCTTACAGGGTGGCTGGCTACACCTTC
V: TRBV4-2; size: once; J: TRBJ1-1; D: NA; CDR3: CASSQFTGPGVTEAFF; DNA: TGTGCCAGCAGCCAATTTACGGGACCCGGAGTCACTGAAGCTTTCTTT
V: TRBV10-3; size: few; J: TRBJ2-1; D: TRBD2; CDR3: CAISASGGASSYNEQFF; DNA: TGTGCCATCAGTGCTAGCGGGGGGGCCTCGTCCTACAATGAGCAGTTCTTC
V: TRBV9; size: NA; J: TRBJ1-6; D: NA; CDR3: CASTPRGALLTESPLHF; DNA: TGTGCCAGCACCCCCAGAGGGGCCCTGCTTACAGAGTCACCCCTCCACTTT
V: TRBV24-1; size: once; J: TRBJ2-1; D: NA; CDR3: CATSDSDYEQFF; DNA: TGTGCCACCAGTGACTCGGACTATGAGCAGTTCTTC
V: TRBV3-1; size: NA; J: TRBJ2-5; D: NA; CDR3: CASSRGRAFIETQYF; DNA: TGTGCCAGCAGCCGAGGCAGGGCGTTTATCGAGACCCAGTACTTC
V: TRBV4-3; size: once; J: TRBJ2-1; D: NA; CDR3: CASSQDSKGPRSGEQFF; DNA: TGCGCCAGCAGCCAAGATTCTAAGGGGCCCAGGTCGGGTGAGCAGTTCTTC
V: TRBV6-6; size: few; J: TRBJ1-2; D: NA; CDR3: CASSYAVRGGYTF; DNA: TGTGCCAGCAGTTACGCCGTGAGGGGCGGCTACACCTTC
V: TRBV12-3/TRBV12-4; size: few; J: TRBJ1-2; D: NA; CDR3: CASSFNREDGYTF; DNA: TGTGCCAGCAGTTTCAACAGGGAGGATGGCTACACCTTC